These T cell receptor beta chains were read from a single sample in a study of blood T cell repertoires in COVID-19. Sequencing was performed with immunoSEQ multiplex PCR; in TCRdb, only in-frame clones are kept and a portion is missing. The sample has about 77,000 clones, approximately 80% seen once; the top ten hold 4.5% to 5.5%. Sequenced: peripheral blood. These receptors were obtained from a woman aged 70-85 years with acute or convalescent COVID-19. CDR3s include the opening cysteine and the closing phenylalanine or tryptophan. The D gene is left open where the match is weak. Clone size is stated in some rows and not others, as once, few, many or a class when expanded.

clone_size j_call cdr3_length v_call d_call cdr3_aa cdr3_nt
few TRBJ2-5 13 TRBV27 NA CASSWDFTKTQYF TGTGCCAGCAGTTGGGACTTTACTAAGACCCAGTACTTC
NA TRBJ2-1 14 TRBV9 TRBD2 CASSPSGTYNEQFF TGTGCCAGCAGCCCTAGCGGAACCTACAATGAGCAGTTCTTC
NA TRBJ1-5 14 TRBV19 TRBD1 CASSGTGGSQPQHF TGTGCCAGTAGTGGGACAGGGGGTAGTCAGCCCCAGCATTTT
NA TRBJ1-3 15 TRBV4-2 NA CASSQVGGAGNTIYF TGTGCCAGCAGCCAAGTGGGGGGAGCTGGAAACACCATATATTTT
NA TRBJ2-1 14 TRBV3-1/TRBV3-2 NA CASTTTGSYNEQFF TGTGCCAGCACTACGACCGGGAGCTACAATGAGCAGTTCTTC
few TRBJ1-2 15 TRBV29-1 TRBD1 CSVGHEDRRDYGYTF TGCAGCGTTGGGCACGAGGACAGGAGGGACTATGGCTACACCTTC
NA TRBJ2-3 16 TRBV27 TRBD2 CASSTYSGGLPDTQYF TGTGCCAGCAGTACCTATAGCGGGGGGCTCCCAGATACGCAGTATTTT
few TRBJ1-2 14 TRBV5-8 NA CASSLNGGVRGYTF TGTGCCAGCAGCTTGAACGGGGGAGTGAGGGGCTACACCTTC
NA TRBJ1-2 14 TRBV9 NA CASSVGSDTYGYTF TGTGCCAGCAGCGTAGGATCCGACACCTATGGCTACACCTTC
NA TRBJ1-2 14 TRBV5-1 NA CASSPSTGADGYTF TGCGCCAGCAGCCCGTCGACGGGTGCGGATGGCTACACCTTC